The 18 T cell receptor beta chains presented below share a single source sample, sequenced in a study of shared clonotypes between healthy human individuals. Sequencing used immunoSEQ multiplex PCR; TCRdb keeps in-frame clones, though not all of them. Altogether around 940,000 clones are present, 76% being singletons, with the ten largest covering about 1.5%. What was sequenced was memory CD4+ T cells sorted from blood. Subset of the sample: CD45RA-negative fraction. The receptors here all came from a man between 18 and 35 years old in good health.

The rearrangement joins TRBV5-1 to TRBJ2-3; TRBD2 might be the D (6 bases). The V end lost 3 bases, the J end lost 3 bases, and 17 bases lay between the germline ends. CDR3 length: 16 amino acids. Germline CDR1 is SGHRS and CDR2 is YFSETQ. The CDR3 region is CASSSNSGRGTDTQYF. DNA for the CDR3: TGCGCCAGCAGCTCAAATAGCGGTAGAGGGACAGATACGCAGTATTTT.

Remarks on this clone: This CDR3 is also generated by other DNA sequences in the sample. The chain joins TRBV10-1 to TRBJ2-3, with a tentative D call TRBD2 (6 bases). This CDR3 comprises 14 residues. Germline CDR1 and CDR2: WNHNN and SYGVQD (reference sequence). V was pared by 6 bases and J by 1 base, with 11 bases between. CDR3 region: CASSPGGGTDTQYF. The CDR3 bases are TGCGCCAGCAGCCCTGGAGGGGGCACAGATACGCAGTATTTT.

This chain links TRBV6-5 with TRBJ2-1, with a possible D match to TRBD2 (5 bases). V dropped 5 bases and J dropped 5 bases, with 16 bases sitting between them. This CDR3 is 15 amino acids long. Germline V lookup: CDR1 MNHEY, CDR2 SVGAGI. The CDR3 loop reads CASSPFGERNNEQFF. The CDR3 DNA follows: TGTGCCAGCAGTCCATTCGGGGAGAGGAACAATGAGCAGTTCTTC.

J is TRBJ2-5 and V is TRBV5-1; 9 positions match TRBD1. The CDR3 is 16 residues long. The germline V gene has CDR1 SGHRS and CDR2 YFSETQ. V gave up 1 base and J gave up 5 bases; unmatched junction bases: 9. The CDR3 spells CASSLYGTGIVETQYF. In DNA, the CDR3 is TGCGCCAGCAGCTTGTATGGGACAGGGATTGTTGAGACCCAGTACTTC.

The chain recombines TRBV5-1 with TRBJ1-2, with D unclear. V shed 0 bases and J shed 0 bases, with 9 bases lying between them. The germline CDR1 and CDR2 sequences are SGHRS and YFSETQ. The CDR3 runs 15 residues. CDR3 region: CASSLDWVTNYGYTF. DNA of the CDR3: TGCGCCAGCAGCTTGGATTGGGTCACTAACTATGGCTACACCTTC.

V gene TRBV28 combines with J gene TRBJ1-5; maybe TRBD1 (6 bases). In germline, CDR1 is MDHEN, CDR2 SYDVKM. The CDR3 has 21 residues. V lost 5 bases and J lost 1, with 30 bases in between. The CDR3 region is CASSPSDRPSILGRSNQPQHF. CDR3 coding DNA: TGTGCCAGCAGTCCCTCCGACAGGCCCTCCATACTAGGTAGGAGCAATCAGCCCCAGCATTTT.

The CDR3 protein is CASHPESYEQYF. For the CDR3, the DNA is TGTGCCAGCCATCCGGAGTCCTACGAGCAGTACTTC. This sequence joins TRBV2 and TRBJ2-7; D not certain. The CDR3 has 12 residues. Germline V gene sequence: CDR1 SNHLY, CDR2 FYNNEI. Between the trimmed V and J ends, which lost 8 bases and 1 base, there was a span of 9 bases.

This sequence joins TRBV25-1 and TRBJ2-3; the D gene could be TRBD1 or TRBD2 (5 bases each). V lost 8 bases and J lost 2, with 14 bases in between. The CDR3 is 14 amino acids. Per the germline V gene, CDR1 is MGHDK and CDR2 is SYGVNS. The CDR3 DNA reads TGTGCCAGCTCAGGGACGGTTAACACAGATACGCAGTATTTT. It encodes CASSGTVNTDTQYF.

CDR3 DNA: TGTGCCAGCAGTGAAGCGACCCCGAAGGGGGTGTTTTTT. This encodes CASSEATPKGVFF. The rearrangement links TRBV6-1 to TRBJ1-4; a weak D match, TRBD1 (6 bases). The germline V and J ends were trimmed by 0 bases and 15 bases, with 14 bases remaining between them. Germline lookup yields CDR1 MNHNS and CDR2 SASEGT. CDR3 length: 13 amino acids.

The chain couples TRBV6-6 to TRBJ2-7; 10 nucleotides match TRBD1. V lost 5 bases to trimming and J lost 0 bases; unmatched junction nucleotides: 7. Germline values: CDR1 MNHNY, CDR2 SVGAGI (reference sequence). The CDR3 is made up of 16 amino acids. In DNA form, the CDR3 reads TGTGCCAGCAGTAAACCCGGGACAGGGGACTCCTACGAGCAGTACTTC. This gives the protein CASSKPGTGDSYEQYF.

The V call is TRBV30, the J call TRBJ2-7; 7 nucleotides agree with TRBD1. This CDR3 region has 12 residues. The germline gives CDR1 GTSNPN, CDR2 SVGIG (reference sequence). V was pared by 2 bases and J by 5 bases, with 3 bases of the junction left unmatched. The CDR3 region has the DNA TGTGCCTGGAGTCAACAGGGGAACGAGCAGTACTTC. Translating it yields CAWSQQGNEQYF.

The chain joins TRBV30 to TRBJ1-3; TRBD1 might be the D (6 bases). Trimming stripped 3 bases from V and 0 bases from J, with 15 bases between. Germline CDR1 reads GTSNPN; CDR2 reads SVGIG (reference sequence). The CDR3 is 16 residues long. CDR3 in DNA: TGTGCCTGGAGACAACAGGGATATGTCTCTGGAAACACCATATATTTT. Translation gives CAWRQQGYVSGNTIYF.

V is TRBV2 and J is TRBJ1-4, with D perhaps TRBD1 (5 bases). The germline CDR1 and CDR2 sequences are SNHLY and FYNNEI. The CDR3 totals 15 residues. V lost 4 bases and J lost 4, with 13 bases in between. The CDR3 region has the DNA TGTGCCAGCAGTGGGGGGAAAAGCCTTAATGAAAAACTGTTTTTT. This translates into CASSGGKSLNEKLFF.

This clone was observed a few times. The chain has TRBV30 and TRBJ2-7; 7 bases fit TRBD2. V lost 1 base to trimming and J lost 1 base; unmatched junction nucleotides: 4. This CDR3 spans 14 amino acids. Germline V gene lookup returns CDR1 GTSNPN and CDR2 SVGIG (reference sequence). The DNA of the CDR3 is TGTGCCTGGAGTGGCGGGAGCGTTTCCTACGAGCAGTACTTC. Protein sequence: CAWSGGSVSYEQYF.

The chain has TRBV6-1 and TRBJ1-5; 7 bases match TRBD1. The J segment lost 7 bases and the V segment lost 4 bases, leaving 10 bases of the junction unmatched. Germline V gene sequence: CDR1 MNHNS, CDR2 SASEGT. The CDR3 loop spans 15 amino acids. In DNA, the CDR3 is TGTGCCAGCAGTGGACAGGGTATTAGCAGCCAGCCCCAGCATTTT. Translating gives CASSGQGISSQPQHF.

The CDR3 loop reads CASSLVRGSEQYF. Here the CDR3 DNA reads TGTGCCAGCAGCTTAGTTCGAGGGAGCGAGCAGTACTTC. The J gene is TRBJ2-7, the V gene TRBV7-6; tentative D call: TRBD2 (5 bases). This CDR3 has 13 residues. The ends were cut back, 1 base at V and 6 bases at J, with 10 bases in the middle. Germline V gives CDR1 SGHVS, CDR2 FNYEAQ.

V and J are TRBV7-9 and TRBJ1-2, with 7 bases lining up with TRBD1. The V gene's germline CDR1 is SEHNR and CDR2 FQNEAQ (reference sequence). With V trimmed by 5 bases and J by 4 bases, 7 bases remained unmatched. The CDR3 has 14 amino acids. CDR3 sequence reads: CASSAQQGSYGYTF. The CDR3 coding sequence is TGTGCCAGCAGCGCACAACAGGGGTCCTATGGCTACACCTTC.

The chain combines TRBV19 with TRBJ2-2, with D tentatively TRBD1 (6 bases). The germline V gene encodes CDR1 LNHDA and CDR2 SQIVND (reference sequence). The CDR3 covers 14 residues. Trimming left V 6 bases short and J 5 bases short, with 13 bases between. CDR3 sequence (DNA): TGTGCCAGTAGCCTTCCAGGGGTAACCGGGGAGCTGTTTTTT. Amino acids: CASSLPGVTGELFF.